The sample holds many counts of the clone carrying this T cell receptor (beta chain). Its antigen is undetermined. The sample belongs to a study of T cells in Graves' hyperthyroidism and ophthalmopathy. Study context: Initial diagnosis, before any treatment, was when peripheral blood was collected.

There were TCR beta CDR3 regions amplified from RNA transcripts. Carried out on the TCR CDR3, a first-round RT-PCR used the HTBI primer set. One entry per CDR3 protein results from TCRdb running MiXCR on the multiplex PCR reads. The repertoire holds 310,000 or so distinct CDR3 sequences, about 15% seen once, with around 55% in the top ten. The study, taken as a whole, reports: In blood, most of the thyroid clonotypes expanded above 0.001 were also present.

Material: blood. This TCR was recovered from a woman aged 60-70 years with Graves' ophthalmopathy.

As DNA, the CDR3 is TGTGCCAGCAGCTTAGTATGGACAGATGGAGATACGCAGTATTTT. Translating it yields CASSLVWTDGDTQYF. This chain uses TRBV7-8 with TRBJ2-3; weak D call: TRBD1 (6 bases). V lost 1 base and J lost 5, with 13 bases in between. Germline V gene data show CDR1 as SGHVS and CDR2 as FQNEAQ. CDR3 length: 15 residues.